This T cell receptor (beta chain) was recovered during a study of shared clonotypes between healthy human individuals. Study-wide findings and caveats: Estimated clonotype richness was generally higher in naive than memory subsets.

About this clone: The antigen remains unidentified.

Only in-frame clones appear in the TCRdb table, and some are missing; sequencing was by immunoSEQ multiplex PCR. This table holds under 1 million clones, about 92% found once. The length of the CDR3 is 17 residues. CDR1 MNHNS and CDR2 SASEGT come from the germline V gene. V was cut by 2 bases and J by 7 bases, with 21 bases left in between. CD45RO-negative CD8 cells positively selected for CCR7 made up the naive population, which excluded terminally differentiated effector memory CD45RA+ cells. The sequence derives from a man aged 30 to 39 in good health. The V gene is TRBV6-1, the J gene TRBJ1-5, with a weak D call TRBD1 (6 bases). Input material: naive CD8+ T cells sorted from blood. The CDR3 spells CASSEFHEAAGDQPQHF. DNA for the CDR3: TGTGCCAGCAGTGAATTTCATGAGGCGGCAGGGGACCAGCCCCAGCATTTT.